This TCR beta chain was retrieved from a study of blood T cell repertoires in COVID-19. The method was immunoSEQ multiplex PCR; TCRdb's version includes in-frame clones alone and lacks a portion of them. The sample lists over 55,000 clones, around 90% occurring once. The V end was cut by 1 base, the J end by 11 bases, with 17 bases between. This CDR3 region has 14 residues. Germline CDR1 MNHNS, CDR2 SASEGT. The sequenced sample consisted of peripheral blood. The origin of this receptor is a human donor in a cohort sampled during active COVID-19. The chain links TRBV6-1 to TRBJ1-1; TRBD1 is a possible D gene (5 bases). CDR3: CASSEDAGLPGAFF. CDR3 DNA: TGTGCCAGCAGTGAAGACGCAGGGCTGCCTGGGGCTTTCTTT.